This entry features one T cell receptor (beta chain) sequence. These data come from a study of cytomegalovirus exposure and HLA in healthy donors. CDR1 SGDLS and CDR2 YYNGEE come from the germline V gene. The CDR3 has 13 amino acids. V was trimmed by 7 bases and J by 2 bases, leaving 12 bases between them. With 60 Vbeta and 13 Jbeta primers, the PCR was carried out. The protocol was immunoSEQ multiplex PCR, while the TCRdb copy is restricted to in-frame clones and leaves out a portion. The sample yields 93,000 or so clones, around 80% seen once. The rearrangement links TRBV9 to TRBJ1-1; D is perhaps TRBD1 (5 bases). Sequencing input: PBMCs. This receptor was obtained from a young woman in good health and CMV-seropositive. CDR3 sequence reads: CASAREPNTEAFF. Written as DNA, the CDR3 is TGTGCCAGCGCCAGGGAACCAAACACTGAAGCTTTCTTT.